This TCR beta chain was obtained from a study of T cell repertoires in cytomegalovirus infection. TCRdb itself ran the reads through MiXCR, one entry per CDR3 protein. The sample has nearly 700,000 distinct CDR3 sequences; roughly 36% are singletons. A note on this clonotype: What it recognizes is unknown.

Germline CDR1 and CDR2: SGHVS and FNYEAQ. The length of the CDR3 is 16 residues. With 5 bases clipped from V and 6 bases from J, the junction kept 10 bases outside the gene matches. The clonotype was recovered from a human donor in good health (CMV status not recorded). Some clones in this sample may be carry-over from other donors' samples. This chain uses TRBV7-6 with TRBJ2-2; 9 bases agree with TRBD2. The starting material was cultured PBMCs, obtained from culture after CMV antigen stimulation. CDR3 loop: CASSPTTSGLAGELFF. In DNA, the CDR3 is TGTGCCAGCAGCCCGACGACTAGCGGTCTTGCCGGGGAGCTGTTTTTT.